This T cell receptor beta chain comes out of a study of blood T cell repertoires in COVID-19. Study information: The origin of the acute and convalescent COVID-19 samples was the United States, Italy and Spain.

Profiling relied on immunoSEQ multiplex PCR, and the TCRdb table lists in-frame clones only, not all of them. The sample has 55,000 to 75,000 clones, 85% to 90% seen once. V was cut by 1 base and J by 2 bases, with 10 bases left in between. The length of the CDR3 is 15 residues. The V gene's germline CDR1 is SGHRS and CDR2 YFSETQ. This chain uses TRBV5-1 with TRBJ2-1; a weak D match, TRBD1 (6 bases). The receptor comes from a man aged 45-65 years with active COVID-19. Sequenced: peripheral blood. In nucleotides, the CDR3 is TGCGCCAGCAGCTTGTCAGGGGTAACCTACAATGAGCAGTTCTTC. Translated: CASSLSGVTYNEQFF.